A selection of T cell receptor beta chains follows, all from one sample in a study of T cells after yellow fever vaccination. TCRdb re-called the 5' RACE reads through MiXCR, storing one row per CDR3 protein. In the table there are hundreds of thousands of distinct CDR3 sequences, approximately 12% of which are singletons. The specimen comprised PBMCs, sampled on the day of the yellow fever booster vaccination. The receptors were sampled from a man aged 25 to 40 who received the YFV17D yellow fever vaccine. The CDR3 runs from the conserved cysteine through the conserved F or W. A D gene is named only where the DNA matches it firmly. The listing skips clone size in some rows; elsewhere it reads once, few, many or a size class.

clone_size d_call j_call v_call cdr3_aa cdr3_nt
few TRBD1 TRBJ2-7 TRBV6-2/TRBV6-3 CASRIQGNEQYF TGTGCCAGCAGAATACAGGGGAACGAGCAGTACTTC
few TRBD2 TRBJ2-3 TRBV5-1 CASSLFLAGGPVPDTQYF TGCGCCAGCAGCTTGTTTCTAGCGGGAGGGCCTGTTCCAGATACGCAGTATTTT
NA TRBD1 TRBJ2-7 TRBV14 CASSQDPRQGFSYEQYF TGTGCCAGCAGCCAAGACCCCCGACAGGGCTTCTCCTACGAGCAGTACTTC
NA NA TRBJ2-7 TRBV30 CAWSVGQPHSYEQYF TGTGCCTGGAGTGTAGGACAGCCCCACTCCTACGAGCAGTACTTC
many NA TRBJ2-2 TRBV12-3/TRBV12-4 CASSSDGELFF TGTGCCAGCAGTTCAGACGGGGAGCTGTTTTTT
NA NA TRBJ2-1 TRBV11-2 CASSSLSGSPFPLQEQFF TGTGCCAGCAGTAGCCTTTCGGGGAGCCCCTTCCCTCTACAGGAGCAGTTCTTC
few NA TRBJ1-5 TRBV12-3/TRBV12-4 CASREEGGRSNQPQHF TGTGCCAGCAGGGAGGAGGGGGGCCGGTCAAATCAGCCCCAGCATTTT
NA TRBD1 TRBJ2-7 TRBV29-1 CNAGTGGLYEQYF TGCAACGCCGGGACAGGGGGTCTCTACGAGCAGTACTTC
many TRBD1 TRBJ1-3 TRBV9 CASSSQGAGNTIYF TGTGCCAGCAGCTCACAGGGGGCTGGAAACACCATATATTTT
NA NA TRBJ2-1 TRBV4-2 CASSQELRGSMNEQFF TGTGCCAGCAGCCAAGAGCTGAGGGGTAGTATGAATGAGCAGTTCTTC
few TRBD1 TRBJ1-5 TRBV6-2/TRBV6-3 CAATGTASNQPQHF TGTGCCGCAACGGGGACAGCGTCCAATCAGCCCCAGCATTTT